This T cell receptor (beta chain) comes out of a study of T cells in localized non-small cell lung cancer. Study conclusions and caveats: Adjacent lung had a median roughly 60 of the 100 largest tumor clones. The greatest T cell clonality was found in uninvolved adjacent lung (higher than in tumor).

As concerns this clone: Its matching antigen is unknown.

Assay used: immunoSEQ multiplex PCR; TCRdb lists only in-frame clones, some missing. The sample lists tens of thousands of clones, approximately 90% occurring once. This sequence originates from a male donor older than 55 with stage III squamous cell lung carcinoma. The sample in question was peripheral blood, obtained before any cancer treatment.

CDR3: CASSSFTGGTEAFF. DNA for the CDR3: TGTGCCAGCAGCTCTTTCACAGGGGGCACTGAAGCTTTCTTT. The V and J genes are TRBV7-2 and TRBJ1-1; 8 nucleotides agree with TRBD1. This CDR3 is built from 14 residues. V lost 4 bases, J lost 4 bases, and 5 bases stayed unmatched. Germline V gene data show CDR1 as SGHTA and CDR2 as FQGNSA.